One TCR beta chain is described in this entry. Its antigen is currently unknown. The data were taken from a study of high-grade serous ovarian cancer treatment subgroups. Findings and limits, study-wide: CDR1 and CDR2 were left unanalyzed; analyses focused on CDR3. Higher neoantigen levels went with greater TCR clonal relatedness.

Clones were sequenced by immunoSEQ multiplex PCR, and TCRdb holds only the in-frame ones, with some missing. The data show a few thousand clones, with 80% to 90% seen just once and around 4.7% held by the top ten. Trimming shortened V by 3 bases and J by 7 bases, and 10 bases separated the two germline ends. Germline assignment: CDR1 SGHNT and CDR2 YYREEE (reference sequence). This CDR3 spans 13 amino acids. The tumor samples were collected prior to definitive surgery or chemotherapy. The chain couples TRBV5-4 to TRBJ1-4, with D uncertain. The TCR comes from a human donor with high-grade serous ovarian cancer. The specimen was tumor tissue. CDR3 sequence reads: CASSSGSTEKLFF. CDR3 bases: TGTGCCAGCAGCTCAGGTTCGACTGAAAAACTGTTTTTT.